This TCR beta chain emerged from a study of shared clonotypes between healthy human individuals. Whole-study results and caveats: Estimated richness values were generally larger in naive subsets than in memory subsets.

Naive CD8 isolation took CD45RO-negative cells positively selected for CCR7 and excluded terminally differentiated effector memory CD45RA+ cells. Points on this clone: Its antigen is not identified.

The table came from immunoSEQ multiplex PCR; TCRdb's copy has only in-frame clones and leaves some out. The data show 2 million to 2.5 million clones, about 95% seen once. Source material: naive CD8+ T cells sorted from blood. The clonotype comes from a man aged 18 to 35 in good health.

The CDR3 nucleotides read TGTGCCAGCAGTTACTCTGTGGATATTCAGAACGAGCAGTACTTC. Residues: CASSYSVDIQNEQYF. The chain carries TRBV6-6 and TRBJ2-7; D remains ambiguous. Germline values: CDR1 MNHNY, CDR2 SVGAGI (reference sequence). CDR3 length: 15 residues. V gave up 0 bases and J gave up 5 bases, with 14 bases separating them.